The 19 T cell receptor beta chains below come from one sample, sequenced in a study of spatial heterogeneity in lung cancer. Time point defined: sample taken at primary tumor resection. Unsorted whole RNA of tumor, nontumor lung or frozen PBMC was sequenced. TCRdb ran MiXCR on the 5' RACE reads and lists one entry per CDR3 protein. This table has 4,000 to 4,500 distinct CDR3 sequences, about 16% appearing once. Specimen: PBMCs, collected at surgery. Receptors were obtained from a male donor with early-stage non-small cell lung cancer.

This clonotype was observed at least ten times. The J gene is TRBJ2-7, the V gene TRBV7-9; D not certain. Looked up from germline, CDR1 is SEHNR and CDR2 is FQNEAQ (reference sequence). The V gene lost 5 bases and the J gene lost 4 bases, with 15 bases spanning the gap. The CDR3 contains 14 residues. The CDR3 is CASSKPAASYEQYF. The CDR3 bases are TGTGCCAGCAGCAAGCCCGCAGCGAGTTACGAGCAGTACTTC.

This clonotype qualifies as medium-sized (0.01 to 0.1%). J is TRBJ2-1 and V is TRBV27, with 10 bases matching TRBD2. CDR1 and CDR2 (germline): MNHEY, SMNVEV (reference sequence). The junction had 8 bases not matched to a gene; V was cut back by 6 bases and J by 6 bases. The CDR3 consists of 15 residues. The CDR3: CASRSVAGGFNEQFF. The CDR3 DNA reads as TGTGCCAGCAGATCAGTAGCGGGAGGCTTCAATGAGCAGTTCTTC.

This clonotype was seen only a few times. V and J are TRBV20-1 and TRBJ2-1; 8 positions agree with TRBD2. CDR1 DFQATT and CDR2 SNEGSKA come from the germline V gene (reference sequence). J gave up 2 bases and V 3 bases, and 6 bases lay outside the gene matches. This CDR3 spans 15 amino acids. In DNA, the CDR3 is TGCAGTGCTAGCAGTAGCGGGATCCCCTACAATGAGCAGTTCTTC. This gives the protein CSASSSGIPYNEQFF.

By its share, this clonotype is large. The rearrangement uses TRBV11-2 and TRBJ2-3; the match to TRBD2 covers 7 bases. V gave up 0 bases and J gave up 1 base; unmatched junction bases: 4. This CDR3 is 16 amino acids long. Germline-derived CDR1 and CDR2 are SGHAT and FQNNGV. In nucleotides, the CDR3 is TGTGCCAGCAGCTTAGATCCTAGCGGCCGCACAGATACGCAGTATTTT. Its translation is CASSLDPSGRTDTQYF.

In its sample, this clonotype was seen many times. V and J are TRBV28 and TRBJ2-7; TRBD1 or TRBD2 may be the D gene (6 bases each). With 3 bases removed from V and 3 bases from J, the gap between germline ends came to 15 bases. CDR3 length: 15 residues. Germline V gene sequence: CDR1 MDHEN, CDR2 SYDVKM. CDR3 residues: CASSLVQGLYYEQYF. CDR3 sequence (DNA): TGTGCCAGCAGTTTGGTACAGGGACTCTACTACGAGCAGTACTTC. The whole variable domain, remainder taken from reference TRBV28 and TRBJ2-7, is DVKVTQSSRYLVKRTGEKVFLECVQDMDHENMFWYRQDPGLGLRLIYFSYDVKMKEKGDIPEGYSVSREKKERFSLILESASTNQTSMYLCASSLVQGLYYEQYFGPGTRLTVT.

This clonotype has at least ten counts. The chain's CDR3 is CASSLGAWEQFF. CDR3 coding DNA: TGTGCCAGCAGCCTTGGGGCTTGGGAGCAGTTCTTC. The rearrangement links TRBV7-2 to TRBJ2-1; D may be TRBD1 (5 bases). This CDR3 region has 12 residues. CDR1 SGHTA and CDR2 FQGNSA come from the germline V gene. Deletions cut 5 bases from V and 10 bases from J, with 12 bases between.

This clonotype was seen repeatedly, ten times or more. In DNA, the CDR3 is TGTGCCAGCAGTTCATTACTAGCGGGAAGCTCCTACGAGCAGTACTTC. It specifies CASSSLLAGSSYEQYF. The chain carries TRBV28 and TRBJ2-7; TRBD2 agrees at 10 bases. CDR1 and CDR2 from the germline V gene are MDHEN and SYDVKM. Trimming at V came to 4 bases and at J to 0 bases, leaving 6 bases not matched to a gene. The CDR3 is made up of 16 amino acids. The full variable domain, its missing parts supplied by reference TRBV28 and TRBJ2-7, is DVKVTQSSRYLVKRTGEKVFLECVQDMDHENMFWYRQDPGLGLRLIYFSYDVKMKEKGDIPEGYSVSREKKERFSLILESASTNQTSMYLCASSSLLAGSSYEQYFGPGTRLTVT.

This clonotype was found a few times. This rearrangement joins TRBV9 to TRBJ2-2; 7 positions agree with TRBD1. The CDR3 is 16 amino acids. Germline lookup yields CDR1 SGDLS and CDR2 YYNGEE. Trimming took 3 bases from V and 3 from J; bases not matched to a gene: 8. This CDR3 reads CASSERQGLDTGELFF. CDR3 bases: TGTGCCAGCAGCGAACGACAGGGCCTGGACACCGGGGAGCTGTTTTTT.

This clonotype has ten or more counts. The chain carries TRBV6-1 and TRBJ1-1; D is possibly TRBD1 (5 bases). V was clipped by 6 bases and J by 3 bases, with 20 bases between them. Germline CDR1 and CDR2: MNHNS and SASEGT. CDR3 size: 16 residues. The CDR3 is CASRRLAGSTHTEAFF. The CDR3 DNA reads TGTGCCAGCAGAAGGTTAGCAGGGTCGACCCACACTGAAGCTTTCTTT.

This clonotype was counted ten times or more. The chain employs TRBV10-3 and TRBJ2-5; D could derive from TRBD1 or TRBD2 (5 bases each). The CDR3 extends over 14 amino acids. Germline values: CDR1 ENHRY, CDR2 SYGVKD. With 6 bases removed from V and 7 bases from J, the gap between germline ends came to 18 bases. The CDR3 DNA sequence: TGTGCCATCAGGCCCGTGGGGGACCGAGGGACCCAGTACTTC. The encoded protein is CAIRPVGDRGTQYF.

This clonotype came up many times. V is TRBV7-6 and J is TRBJ2-3; TRBD2 aligns across 8 bases. The CDR3 has 15 residues. Germline CDR1 and CDR2: SGHVS and FNYEAQ. The trim removed 5 bases at V and 5 bases at J, leaving 9 bases unmatched. The CDR3: CASSAPAGGGDTQYF. For the CDR3, the DNA is TGTGCCAGCAGCGCCCCTGCGGGGGGAGGAGATACGCAGTATTTT.

This clonotype was picked up many times. The V call is TRBV10-3, the J call TRBJ2-5; no clear D gene. CDR1 ENHRY and CDR2 SYGVKD come from the germline V gene. Trimming removed 2 bases at V and 2 bases at J, with 6 bases between. The CDR3 sequence is 13 residues long. The CDR3: CAISEPRQETQYF. The CDR3 bases are TGTGCCATCAGTGAGCCCAGGCAAGAGACCCAGTACTTC.

This clonotype was picked up many times. The rearrangement uses TRBV7-9 and TRBJ2-1; D gene ambiguous. Per the germline V gene, CDR1 is SEHNR and CDR2 is FQNEAQ (reference sequence). V lost 6 bases to trimming and J lost 9 bases, with 9 bases between them. CDR3 length: 11 amino acids. The CDR3 sequence: CASSSRSEQFF. Written as DNA, the CDR3 is TGTGCCAGCAGTTCTCGCAGTGAGCAGTTCTTC.

On this clonotype itself: A much bigger clone sits one base away, suggesting this may be a read error. This chain connects TRBV2 to TRBJ2-7, with TRBD2 identical over 14 bases. Germline CDR1 and CDR2: SNHLY and FYNNEI. The CDR3 length is 17 residues. The CDR3 DNA follows: TGTGTCAGCTGGGGACTAGCGGGGGACCTTGTCTCCTACGAGCAGTACTTC. This encodes CVSWGLAGDLVSYEQYF. The whole variable domain, filled in from reference TRBV2 and TRBJ2-7, reads EPEVTQTPSHQVTQMGQEVILRCVPISNHLYFYWYRQILGQKVEFLVSFYNNEISEKSEIFDDQFSVERPDGSNFTLKIRSTKLEDSAMYFCVSWGLAGDLVSYEQYFGPGTRLTVT.

The J gene is TRBJ2-1, the V gene TRBV5-1, with D perhaps TRBD2 (6 bases). Trimming left V 4 bases short and J 13 bases short, with 15 bases between. Germline CDR1 and CDR2: SGHRS and YFSETQ. The CDR3 spans 12 residues. For the CDR3, the DNA is TGCGCCAGCAGCCTGGCGGGGACTCCTCAGTTCTTC. It specifies CASSLAGTPQFF.

This clonotype was observed many times. The V and J genes are TRBV28 and TRBJ2-1; 7 positions match TRBD2. Trimming cost V 9 bases and J 4 bases; bases outside gene matches: 18. This CDR3 region has 17 residues. Germline assignment: CDR1 MDHEN and CDR2 SYDVKM. CDR3 loop: CASFLHPGRAGYNEQFF. DNA for the CDR3: TGTGCCAGTTTCCTACACCCGGGGAGGGCGGGGTACAATGAGCAGTTCTTC. The full variable domain, with the rest looked up from reference TRBV28 and TRBJ2-1, is DVKVTQSSRYLVKRTGEKVFLECVQDMDHENMFWYRQDPGLGLRLIYFSYDVKMKEKGDIPEGYSVSREKKERFSLILESASTNQTSMYLCASFLHPGRAGYNEQFFGPGTRLTVL.

This clonotype is classed as medium-sized. The chain is built from TRBV2 and TRBJ1-6, with 7 bases matching TRBD1. The CDR3 length is 16 residues. The germline V gene has CDR1 SNHLY and CDR2 FYNNEI. Trimming cost V 8 bases and J 0 bases; bases outside gene matches: 7. CDR3 sequence (DNA): TGTGCCAGCTCGAGACAGGGAAGCTCCTATAATTCACCCCTCCACTTT. This codes for CASSRQGSSYNSPLHF.

This clonotype was seen at least ten times. The rearrangement joins TRBV5-1 to TRBJ2-1, with TRBD2 matching over 7 bases. This CDR3 is 14 amino acids long. Germline assignment: CDR1 SGHRS and CDR2 YFSETQ. With V trimmed by 4 bases and J by 5 bases, 6 bases remained unmatched. CDR3 region: CASSRGVGNNEQFF. CDR3 sequence (DNA): TGCGCCAGCAGCCGGGGGGTTGGTAACAATGAGCAGTTCTTC.

The chain joins TRBV2 to TRBJ2-1; 9 nucleotides align to TRBD2. The CDR3 is 14 amino acids. CDR1 is SNHLY and CDR2 is FYNNEI in the germline V gene. V dropped 7 bases and J dropped 4; count of bases not matched to a gene: 5. The CDR3 nucleotides are TGTGCCAGCACCGCTAGCGGGAATTACAATGAGCAGTTCTTC. Translation: CASTASGNYNEQFF.